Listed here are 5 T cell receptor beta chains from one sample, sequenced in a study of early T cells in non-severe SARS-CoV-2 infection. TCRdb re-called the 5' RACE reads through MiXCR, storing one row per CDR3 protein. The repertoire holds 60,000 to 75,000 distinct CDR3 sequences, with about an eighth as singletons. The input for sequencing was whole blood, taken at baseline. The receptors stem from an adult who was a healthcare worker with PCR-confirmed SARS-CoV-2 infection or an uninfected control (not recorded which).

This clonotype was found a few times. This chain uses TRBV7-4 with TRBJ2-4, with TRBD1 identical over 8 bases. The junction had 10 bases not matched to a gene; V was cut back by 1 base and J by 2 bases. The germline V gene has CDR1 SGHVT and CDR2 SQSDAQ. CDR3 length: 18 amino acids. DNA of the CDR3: TGTGCCAGCAGCTTAGGCGGGCGGACAGGGTCTCCCAAAAACATTCAGTACTTC. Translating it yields CASSLGGRTGSPKNIQYF.

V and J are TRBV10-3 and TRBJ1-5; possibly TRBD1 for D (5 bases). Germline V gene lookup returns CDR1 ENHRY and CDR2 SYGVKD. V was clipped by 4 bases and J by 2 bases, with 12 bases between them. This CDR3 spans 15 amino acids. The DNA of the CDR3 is TGTGCCATCAGTGTGAGCAGGGAAGGCAATCAGCCCCAGCATTTT. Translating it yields CAISVSREGNQPQHF.

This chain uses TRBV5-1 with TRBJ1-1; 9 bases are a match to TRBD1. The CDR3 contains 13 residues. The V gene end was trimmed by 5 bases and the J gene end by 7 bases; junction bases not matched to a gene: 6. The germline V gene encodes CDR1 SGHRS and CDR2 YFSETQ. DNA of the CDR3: TGCGCCAGCAGTTTGTGGGGACAGGGTGAAGCTTTCTTT. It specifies CASSLWGQGEAFF. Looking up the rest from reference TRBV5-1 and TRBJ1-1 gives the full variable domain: KAGVTQTPRYLIKTRGQQVTLSCSPISGHRSVSWYQQTPGQGLQFLFEYFSETQRNKGNFPGRFSGRQFSNSRSEMNVSTLELGDSALYLCASSLWGQGEAFFGQGTRLTVV.

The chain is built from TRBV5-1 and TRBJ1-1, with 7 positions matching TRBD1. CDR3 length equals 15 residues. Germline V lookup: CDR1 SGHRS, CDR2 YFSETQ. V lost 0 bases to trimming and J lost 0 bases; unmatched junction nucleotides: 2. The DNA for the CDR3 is TGCGCCAGCAGCTTGGCGGGACAGATGAACACTGAAGCTTTCTTT. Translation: CASSLAGQMNTEAFF.

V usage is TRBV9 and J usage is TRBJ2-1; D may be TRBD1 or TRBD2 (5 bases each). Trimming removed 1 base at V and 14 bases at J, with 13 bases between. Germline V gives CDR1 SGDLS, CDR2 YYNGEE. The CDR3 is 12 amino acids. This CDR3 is CASSVRDVPKFF. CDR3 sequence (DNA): TGTGCCAGCAGCGTAAGGGACGTCCCAAAGTTCTTC.